Each of the 7 T cell receptor beta chains below was sequenced from the same sample in a study of CD8 T cells in ankylosing spondylitis. TCRdb recomputed calls from the 5' RACE reads with MiXCR, one row per CDR3 protein. The sample lists tens of thousands of distinct CDR3 sequences; 6.2% were seen once. Specimen: synovial fluid, either unsorted or a sorted T cell fraction (not recorded which). Source of these receptors: a male donor with ankylosing spondylitis.

A note on this clonotype: The junction departs from the called germline gene at one end, perhaps through a read error. This rearrangement joins TRBV12-3 or TRBV12-4 to TRBJ2-4; 8 positions agree with TRBD1. The CDR3 contains 12 residues. The CDR3 coding sequence is TGTGCCAGCAGTTTCCGGACAGGGCTTCGGAACTTC. Translated: CASSFRTGLRNF.

In this sample, this clonotype turned up many times. The chain couples TRBV7-2 to TRBJ1-1; D unresolved. V lost 3 bases, J lost 0 bases, and 11 bases lay in between. CDR1 and CDR2 from the germline V gene are SGHTA and FQGNSA. The CDR3 spans 15 residues. This chain's CDR3 is CASSFSARMNTEAFF. The DNA of the CDR3 is TGTGCCAGCAGCTTTTCCGCCCGCATGAACACTGAAGCTTTCTTT.

This clonotype was seen only a few times. V gene TRBV12-3 or TRBV12-4 combines with J gene TRBJ2-5; 9 bases agree with TRBD2. The CDR3 is 17 residues long. The ends lost 3 bases at V and 0 bases at J; junction bases unmatched: 8. CDR3 in DNA: TGTGCCAGCAGTTTCGGACTAGCGAGAGGGGACCAAGAGACCCAGTACTTC. Its translation is CASSFGLARGDQETQYF.

This clonotype has a count of ten or more. The CDR3 DNA reads as TGCAGTGCAATGGGACAGGGTAGCTACAATGAGCAGTTCTTC. It encodes CSAMGQGSYNEQFF. The V call is TRBV20-1, the J call TRBJ2-1; TRBD1 matches 9 bases. V was pared by 6 bases and J by 3 bases, with 6 bases of the junction left unmatched. The CDR3 extends over 14 amino acids. Germline-derived CDR1 and CDR2 are DFQATT and SNEGSKA (reference sequence).

This clonotype was found many times. This sequence joins TRBV5-1 and TRBJ1-5; D may be TRBD1 (6 bases). V was trimmed by 1 base and J by 5 bases, leaving 10 bases between them. Germline assignment: CDR1 SGHRS and CDR2 YFSETQ. The CDR3 totals 14 residues. Here the CDR3 reads CASSLLGGDQPQHF. DNA of the CDR3: TGCGCCAGCAGCTTGCTCGGGGGCGATCAGCCCCAGCATTTT.

A few counts support this clonotype. The V gene is TRBV11-2, the J gene TRBJ2-5, with D unresolved. The length of the CDR3 is 13 residues. Germline-derived CDR1 and CDR2 are SGHAT and FQNNGV. V lost 3 bases and J lost 0, with 5 bases in between. CDR3: CASSFQYQETQYF. The CDR3 bases are TGTGCCAGCAGCTTTCAGTACCAAGAGACCCAGTACTTC.

This clonotype was detected ten times or more. The chain links TRBV28 to TRBJ2-5, with no clear D. V lost 2 bases, J lost 5 bases, and 12 bases lay in between. This CDR3 is 14 amino acids long. Germline CDR1 MDHEN, CDR2 SYDVKM. This CDR3 reads CASSLRGVWETQYF. The DNA of the CDR3 is TGTGCCAGCAGTTTACGTGGGGTTTGGGAGACCCAGTACTTC.